These 2 T cell receptor beta chains share one sample of origin, sequenced in a study of cytomegalovirus exposure and HLA in healthy donors. PCR was performed using 60 Vbeta and 13 Jbeta primers. Generated by immunoSEQ multiplex PCR, the TCRdb table keeps only in-frame clones and is missing some. The sample has approximately 170,000 clones, approximately 75% seen once; the top ten hold roughly 1.6%. Material for sequencing was PBMCs. These TCRs come from a girl aged 5 to 17 in good health and CMV-seronegative.

The chain couples TRBV4-2 to TRBJ2-2; D is unclear. This CDR3 contains 12 residues. V lost 7 bases and J 4 bases, leaving 7 bases between the germline ends. The germline CDR1 and CDR2 sequences are LGHNA and YNFKEQ. The DNA for the CDR3 is TGTGCCAGCATCAGTGTCACCGGGGAGCTGTTTTTT. It is translated as CASISVTGELFF.

This clone was observed a single time. This chain links TRBV5-1 with TRBJ2-7, with 7 nucleotides matching TRBD1. CDR1 is SGHRS, CDR2 YFSETQ, per germline. The CDR3 runs to 16 residues. J gave up 5 bases and V 1 base, and 12 bases lay outside the gene matches. The CDR3 is CASSLTVTTGFDEQYF. For the CDR3, the DNA is TGCGCCAGCAGCTTGACGGTCACGACAGGGTTCGACGAGCAGTACTTC.